The clone carrying this T cell receptor (beta chain) has at least ten counts. Its antigen is as yet unknown. This specimen comes from a study of neurological immune-mediated disorders. The cDNA came from 5'RACE, which used 10-nucleotide random UMIs. TCRdb reprocessed the 5' RACE reads with MiXCR, giving one entry per CDR3 protein. The table lists under 90,000 distinct CDR3 sequences, 9.4% of them singletons. General study results and limits: Among expanded clones, no CDR3 amino acid sequences were shared across subjects, a pattern suggesting private repertoires in all groups. Levels of TCR clonal expansion peaked in HTLV-1-associated myelopathy and reached their lowest in multiple sclerosis, under those of healthy controls.

Unsorted libraries were prepared from 2 million PBMCs held at -80 C. The receptor was isolated from a man aged 50-59 years in good health. The sequenced sample was PBMCs.

The CDR3 region is CSTTGWKEQFF. CDR3 sequence (DNA): TGCAGTACGACAGGGTGGAAGGAGCAGTTCTTC. This chain connects TRBV20-1 to TRBJ2-1; 7 bases are shared with TRBD1. Germline V gene lookup returns CDR1 DFQATT and CDR2 SNEGSKA (reference sequence). The CDR3 totals 11 residues. With 8 bases clipped from V and 10 bases from J, the junction kept 8 bases outside the gene matches.